The entry that follows covers one T cell receptor beta chain sequence. The source of the sample is a study of blood T cell repertoires in COVID-19. Overall study context: Nucleic acid was either cDNA or gDNA, and it came from T cells, B-cell-depleted T cells, or PBMCs.

The repertoire was sequenced with immunoSEQ multiplex PCR; TCRdb's copy has only in-frame clones and lacks some. This table has about 160,000 clones, around 83% appearing once. CDR1 and CDR2 (germline): MDHEN, SYDVKM. The ends were cut back, 6 bases at V and 4 bases at J, with 16 bases in the middle. The CDR3 is 15 amino acids. The TCR comes from a woman between 50 and 59 years old in a cohort exposed to, infected with or recovered from COVID-19 (not recorded which). The J gene is TRBJ1-5, the V gene TRBV28, with D possibly TRBD1 on 5 matching bases. Sequencing was carried out using PBMCs or T cells enriched from blood (not recorded which). The CDR3 DNA follows: TGTGCCAGCAGACCTGGGGGGGAGTGGAATCAGCCCCAGCATTTT. This gives the protein CASRPGGEWNQPQHF.